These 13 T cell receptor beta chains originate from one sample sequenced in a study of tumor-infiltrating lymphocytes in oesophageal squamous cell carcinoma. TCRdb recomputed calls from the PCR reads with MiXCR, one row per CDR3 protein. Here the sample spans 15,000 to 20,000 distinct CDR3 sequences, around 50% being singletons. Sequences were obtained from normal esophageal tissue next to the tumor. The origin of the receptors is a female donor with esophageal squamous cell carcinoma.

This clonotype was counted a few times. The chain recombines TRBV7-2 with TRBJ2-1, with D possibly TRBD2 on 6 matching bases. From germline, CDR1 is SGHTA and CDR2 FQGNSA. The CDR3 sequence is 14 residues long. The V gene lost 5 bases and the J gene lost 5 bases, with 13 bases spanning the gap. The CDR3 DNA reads TGTGCCAGCAGCCCCCCGACTAGGAACAATGAGCAGTTCTTC. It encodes CASSPPTRNNEQFF.

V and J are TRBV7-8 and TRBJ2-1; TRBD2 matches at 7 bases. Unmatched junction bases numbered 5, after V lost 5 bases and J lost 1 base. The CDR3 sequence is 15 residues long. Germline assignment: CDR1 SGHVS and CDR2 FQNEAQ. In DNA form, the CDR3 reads TGTGCCAGCAGCCCTACTAGCGTATCCTACAATGAGCAGTTCTTC. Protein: CASSPTSVSYNEQFF.

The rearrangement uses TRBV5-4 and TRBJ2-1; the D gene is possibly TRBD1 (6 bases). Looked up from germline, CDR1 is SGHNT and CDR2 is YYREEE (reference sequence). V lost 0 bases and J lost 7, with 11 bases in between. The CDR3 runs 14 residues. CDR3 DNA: TGTGCCAGCAGCTTGGGGACAGTCTCAAATGAGCAGTTCTTC. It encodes CASSLGTVSNEQFF.

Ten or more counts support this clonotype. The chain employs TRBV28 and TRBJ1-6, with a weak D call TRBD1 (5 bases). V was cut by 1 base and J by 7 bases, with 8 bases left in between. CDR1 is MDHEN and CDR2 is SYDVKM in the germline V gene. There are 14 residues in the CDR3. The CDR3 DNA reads TGTGCCAGCAGTTTATACGGGGGGAATTCACCCCTCCACTTT. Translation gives CASSLYGGNSPLHF.

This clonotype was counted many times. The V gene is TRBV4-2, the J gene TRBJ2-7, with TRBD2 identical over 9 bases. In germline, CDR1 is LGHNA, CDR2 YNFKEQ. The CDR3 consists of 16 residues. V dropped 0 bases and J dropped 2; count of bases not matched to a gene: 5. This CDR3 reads CASSQDLGGRAYEQYF. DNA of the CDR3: TGTGCCAGCAGCCAAGATCTAGGCGGGAGGGCCTACGAGCAGTACTTC.

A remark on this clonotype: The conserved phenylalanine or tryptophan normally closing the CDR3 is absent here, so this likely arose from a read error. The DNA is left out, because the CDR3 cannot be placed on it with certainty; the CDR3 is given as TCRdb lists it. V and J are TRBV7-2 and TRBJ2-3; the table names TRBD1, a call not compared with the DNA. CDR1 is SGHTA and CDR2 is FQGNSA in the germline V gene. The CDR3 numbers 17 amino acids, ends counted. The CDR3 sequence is CASSKGQGGNSPLHFGK.

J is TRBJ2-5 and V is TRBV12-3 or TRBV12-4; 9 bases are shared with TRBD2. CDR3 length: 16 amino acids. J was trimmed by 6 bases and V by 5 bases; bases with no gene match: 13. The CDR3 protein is CASSSGTSSGEKTQYF. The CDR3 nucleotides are TGTGCCAGCAGTAGCGGGACTAGCTCGGGGGAAAAGACCCAGTACTTC.

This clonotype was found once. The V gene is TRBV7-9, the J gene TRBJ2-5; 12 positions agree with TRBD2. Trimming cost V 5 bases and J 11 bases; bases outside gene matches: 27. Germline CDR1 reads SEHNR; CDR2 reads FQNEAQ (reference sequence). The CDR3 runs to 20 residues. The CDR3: CASSLSTSGSFRSSYNEQYF. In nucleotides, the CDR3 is TGTGCCAGCAGCCTCTCGACTAGCGGGAGTTTTCGTAGCTCCTACAATGAGCAGTACTTC.

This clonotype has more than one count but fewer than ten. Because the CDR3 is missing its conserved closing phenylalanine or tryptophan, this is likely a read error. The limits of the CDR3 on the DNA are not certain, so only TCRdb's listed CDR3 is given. The CDR3 reads CASSYGQGGYTFGS. This chain connects TRBV6-2 or TRBV6-3 to TRBJ2-7; TRBD1, the table's D call, was not compared with the DNA. Germline V gene lookup returns CDR1 MNHEY and CDR2 SVGEGT. The CDR3 totals 14 residues, both ends included.

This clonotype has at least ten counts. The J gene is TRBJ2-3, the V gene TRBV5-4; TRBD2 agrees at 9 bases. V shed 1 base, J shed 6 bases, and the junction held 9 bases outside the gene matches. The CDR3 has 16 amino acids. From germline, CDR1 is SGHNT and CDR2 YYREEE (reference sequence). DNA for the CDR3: TGTGCCAGCAGCTTGAGAGTAGCGGGGGTGGGGGATACGCAGTATTTT. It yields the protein CASSLRVAGVGDTQYF.

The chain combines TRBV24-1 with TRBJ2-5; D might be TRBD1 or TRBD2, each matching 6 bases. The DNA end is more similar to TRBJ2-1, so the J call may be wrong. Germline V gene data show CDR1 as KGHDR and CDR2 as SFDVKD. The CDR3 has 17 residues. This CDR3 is CATSGSGGGRGYNEQFF. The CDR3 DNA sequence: TGTGCCACCAGTGGAAGCGGAGGGGGACGCGGGTACAATGAGCAGTTCTTC.

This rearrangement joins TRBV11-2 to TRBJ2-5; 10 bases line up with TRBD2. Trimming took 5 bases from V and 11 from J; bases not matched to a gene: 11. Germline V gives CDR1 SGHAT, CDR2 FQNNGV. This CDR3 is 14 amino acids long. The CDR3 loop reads CASSLAGEWNEQYF. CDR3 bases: TGTGCCAGCAGCCTAGCGGGAGAGTGGAATGAGCAGTACTTC.

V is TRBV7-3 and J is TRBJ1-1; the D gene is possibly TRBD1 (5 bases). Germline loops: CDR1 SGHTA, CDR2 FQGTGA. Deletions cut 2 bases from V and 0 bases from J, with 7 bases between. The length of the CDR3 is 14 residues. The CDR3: CASSLGAMNTEAFF. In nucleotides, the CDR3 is TGTGCCAGCAGCTTAGGGGCAATGAACACTGAAGCTTTCTTT.